Detailed here is one TCR beta chain. The data are from a study of blood T cell repertoires in COVID-19. About the study: From the United States, Italy and Spain came samples of acute and convalescent COVID-19. Nucleic acid was either cDNA or gDNA, and it came from T cells, B-cell-depleted T cells, or PBMCs.

Per the study methods: Nucleated cell counts were estimated from reference gene primer amplification. Data came from immunoSEQ multiplex PCR; TCRdb stores just in-frame clones and leaves some out. V and J calls and clone size come straight from that table; D and trimming were deduced from the DNA. The sample lists 100,000 to 150,000 clones; about four fifths were seen once. The J segment lost 6 bases and the V segment lost 7 bases, leaving 8 bases of the junction unmatched. There are 14 residues in the CDR3. Germline CDR1 SQVTM, CDR2 ANQGSEA. The TCR originated in a man aged 25-45 years with COVID-19, enrolled during active disease. The chain uses TRBV29-1 and TRBJ1-4, with 10 bases identical to TRBD1. The sequenced sample was peripheral blood. CDR3 nucleotides: TGCAGCGCCGAACCGGACAGGGGGGATGAAAAACTGTTTTTT. Amino acid sequence: CSAEPDRGDEKLFF.